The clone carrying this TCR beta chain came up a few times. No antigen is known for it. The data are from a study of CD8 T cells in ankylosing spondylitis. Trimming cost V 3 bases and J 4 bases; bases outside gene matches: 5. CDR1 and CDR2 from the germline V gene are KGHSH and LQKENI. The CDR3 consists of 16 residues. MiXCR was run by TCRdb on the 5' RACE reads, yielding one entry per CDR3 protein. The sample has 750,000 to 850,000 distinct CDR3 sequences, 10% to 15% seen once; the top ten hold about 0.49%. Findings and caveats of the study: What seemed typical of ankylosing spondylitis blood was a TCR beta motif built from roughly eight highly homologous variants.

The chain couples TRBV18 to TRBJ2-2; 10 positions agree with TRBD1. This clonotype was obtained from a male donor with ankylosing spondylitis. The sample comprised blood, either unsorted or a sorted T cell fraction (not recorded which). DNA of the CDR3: TGTGCCAGCTCACCGGGACAGGGGCCTTTCACCGGGGAGCTGTTTTTT. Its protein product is CASSPGQGPFTGELFF.